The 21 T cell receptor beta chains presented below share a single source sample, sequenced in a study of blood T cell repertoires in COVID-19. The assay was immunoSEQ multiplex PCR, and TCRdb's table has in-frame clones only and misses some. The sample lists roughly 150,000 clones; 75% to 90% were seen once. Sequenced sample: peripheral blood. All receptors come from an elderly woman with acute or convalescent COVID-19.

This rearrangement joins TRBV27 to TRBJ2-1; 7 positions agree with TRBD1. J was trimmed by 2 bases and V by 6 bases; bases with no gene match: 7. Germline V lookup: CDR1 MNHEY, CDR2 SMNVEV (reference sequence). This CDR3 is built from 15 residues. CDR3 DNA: TGTGCCAGCAGACGCGGACAGGTGCCCTACAATGAGCAGTTCTTC. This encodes CASRRGQVPYNEQFF.

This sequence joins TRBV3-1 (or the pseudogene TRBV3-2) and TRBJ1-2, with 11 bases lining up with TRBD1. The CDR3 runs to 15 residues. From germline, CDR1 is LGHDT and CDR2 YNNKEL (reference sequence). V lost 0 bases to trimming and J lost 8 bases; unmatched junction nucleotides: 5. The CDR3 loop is CASSQDGTGGSGYTF. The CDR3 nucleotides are TGTGCCAGCAGCCAAGACGGGACAGGGGGTAGCGGCTACACCTTC.

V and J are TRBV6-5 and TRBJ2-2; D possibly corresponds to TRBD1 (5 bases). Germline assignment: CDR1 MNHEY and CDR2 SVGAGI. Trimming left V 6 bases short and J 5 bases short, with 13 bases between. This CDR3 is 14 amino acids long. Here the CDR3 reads CASSRLRDTGELFF. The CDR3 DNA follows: TGTGCCAGCAGCAGGCTCAGGGATACCGGGGAGCTGTTTTTT.

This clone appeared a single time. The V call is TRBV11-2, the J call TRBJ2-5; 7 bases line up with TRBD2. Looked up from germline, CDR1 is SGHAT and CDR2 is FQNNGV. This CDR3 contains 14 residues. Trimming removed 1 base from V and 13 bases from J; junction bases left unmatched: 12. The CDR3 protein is CASSLGGGDGARYF. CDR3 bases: TGTGCCAGCAGCTTAGGGGGAGGGGACGGAGCCAGGTACTTC.

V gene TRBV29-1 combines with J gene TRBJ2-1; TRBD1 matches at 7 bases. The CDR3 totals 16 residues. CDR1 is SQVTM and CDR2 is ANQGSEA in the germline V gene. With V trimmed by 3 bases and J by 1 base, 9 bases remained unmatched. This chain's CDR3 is CSVEERGGQSYNEQFF. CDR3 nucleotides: TGCAGCGTTGAGGAAAGAGGGGGCCAGTCCTACAATGAGCAGTTCTTC.

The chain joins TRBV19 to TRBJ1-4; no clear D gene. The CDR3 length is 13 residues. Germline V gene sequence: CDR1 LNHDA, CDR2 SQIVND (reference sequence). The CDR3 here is CGSGEATNEKLFF. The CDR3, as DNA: TGTGGTTCCGGGGAGGCAACTAATGAAAAACTGTTTTTT.

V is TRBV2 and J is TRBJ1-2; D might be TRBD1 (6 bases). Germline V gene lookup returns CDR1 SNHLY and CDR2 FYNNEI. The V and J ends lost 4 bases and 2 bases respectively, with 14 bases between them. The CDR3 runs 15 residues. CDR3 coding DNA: TGTGCCAGCAGTGTTCTCGGCAGGGGAAACTATGGCTACACCTTC. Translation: CASSVLGRGNYGYTF.

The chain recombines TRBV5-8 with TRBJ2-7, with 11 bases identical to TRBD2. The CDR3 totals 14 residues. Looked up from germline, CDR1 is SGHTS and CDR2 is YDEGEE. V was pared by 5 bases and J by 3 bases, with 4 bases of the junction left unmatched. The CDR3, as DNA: TGTGCCAGCAGTAACCTAGCGGGAGGCTACGAGCAGTACTTC. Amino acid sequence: CASSNLAGGYEQYF.

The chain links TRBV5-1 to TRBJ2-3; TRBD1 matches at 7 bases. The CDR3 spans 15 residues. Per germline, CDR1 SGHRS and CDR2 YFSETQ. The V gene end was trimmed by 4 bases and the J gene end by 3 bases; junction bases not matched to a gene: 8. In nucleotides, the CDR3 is TGCGCCAGCAGCCTCATGACAGGGTGGACAGATACGCAGTATTTT. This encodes CASSLMTGWTDTQYF. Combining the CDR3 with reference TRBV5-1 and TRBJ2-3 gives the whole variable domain KAGVTQTPRYLIKTRGQQVTLSCSPISGHRSVSWYQQTPGQGLQFLFEYFSETQRNKGNFPGRFSGRQFSNSRSEMNVSTLELGDSALYLCASSLMTGWTDTQYFGPGTRLTVL.

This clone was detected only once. CDR3 region: CASSVTGISAAFF. CDR3 DNA sequence: TGTGCCAGCAGTGTCACAGGGATTAGCGCGGCTTTCTTT. The chain joins TRBV28 to TRBJ1-1; D may be TRBD1 (6 bases). The CDR3 is 13 residues long. V lost 5 bases to trimming and J lost 11 bases, with 18 bases between them. From germline, CDR1 is MDHEN and CDR2 SYDVKM.

CDR3 loop: CASSHRPIAMDTQYF. The CDR3, as DNA: TGTGCCAGCAGCCACAGACCGATAGCGATGGATACGCAGTATTTT. The chain joins TRBV6-5 to TRBJ2-3, with D tentatively TRBD2 (5 bases). CDR3 length equals 15 residues. Germline V gene data show CDR1 as MNHEY and CDR2 as SVGAGI. Trimming took off 6 bases at V and 6 bases at J, with 19 bases between the two ends.

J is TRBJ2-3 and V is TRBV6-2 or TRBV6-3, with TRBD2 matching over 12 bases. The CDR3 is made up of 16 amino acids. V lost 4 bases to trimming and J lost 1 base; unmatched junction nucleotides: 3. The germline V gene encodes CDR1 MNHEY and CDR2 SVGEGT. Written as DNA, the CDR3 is TGTGCCAGCAGTTCGGGACTAGCGGGTCGCACAGATACGCAGTATTTT. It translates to CASSSGLAGRTDTQYF.

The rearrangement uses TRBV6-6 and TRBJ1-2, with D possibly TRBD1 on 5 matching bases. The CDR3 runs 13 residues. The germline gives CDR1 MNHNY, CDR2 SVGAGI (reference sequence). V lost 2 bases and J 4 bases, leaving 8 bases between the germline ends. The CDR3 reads CASSYGATYGYTF. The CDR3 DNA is TGTGCCAGCAGTTACGGGGCGACCTATGGCTACACCTTC.

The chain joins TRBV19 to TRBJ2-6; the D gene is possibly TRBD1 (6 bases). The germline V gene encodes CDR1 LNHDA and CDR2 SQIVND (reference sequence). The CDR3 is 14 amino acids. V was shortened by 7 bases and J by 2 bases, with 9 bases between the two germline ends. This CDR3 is CASTAGAGANVLTF. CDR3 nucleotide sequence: TGTGCCAGTACGGCAGGGGCTGGGGCCAACGTCCTGACTTTC. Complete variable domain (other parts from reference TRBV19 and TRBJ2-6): DGGITQSPKYLFRKEGQNVTLSCEQNLNHDAMYWYRQDPGQGLRLIYYSQIVNDFQKGDIAEGYSVSREKKESFPLTVTSAQKNPTAFYLCASTAGAGANVLTFGAGSRLTVL.

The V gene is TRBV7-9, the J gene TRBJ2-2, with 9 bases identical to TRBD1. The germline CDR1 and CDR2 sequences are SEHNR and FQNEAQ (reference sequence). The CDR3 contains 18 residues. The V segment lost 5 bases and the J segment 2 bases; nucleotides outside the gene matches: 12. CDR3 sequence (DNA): TGTGCCAGCAGCCCAGGGACAGGGTACTTTCTAAACACCGGGGAGCTGTTTTTT. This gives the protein CASSPGTGYFLNTGELFF.

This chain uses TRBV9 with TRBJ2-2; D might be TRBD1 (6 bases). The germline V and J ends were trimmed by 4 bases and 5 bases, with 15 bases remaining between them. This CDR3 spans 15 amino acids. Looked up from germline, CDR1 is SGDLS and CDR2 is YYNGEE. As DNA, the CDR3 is TGTGCCAGCAGCATTCGGACAGCCCAAACCGGGGAGCTGTTTTTT. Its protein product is CASSIRTAQTGELFF.

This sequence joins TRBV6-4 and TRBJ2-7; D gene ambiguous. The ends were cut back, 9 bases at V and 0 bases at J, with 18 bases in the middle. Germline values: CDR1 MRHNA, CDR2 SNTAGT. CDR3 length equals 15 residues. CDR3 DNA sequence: TGTGCCAGAACAAAGAAAAAAAGGAGCTCCTACGAGCAGTACTTC. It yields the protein CARTKKKRSSYEQYF.

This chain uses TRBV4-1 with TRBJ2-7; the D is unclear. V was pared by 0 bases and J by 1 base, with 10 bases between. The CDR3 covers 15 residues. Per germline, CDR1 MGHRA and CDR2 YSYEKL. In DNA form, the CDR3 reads TGCGCCAGCAGCCAAGAGTTTGTAGCTTCCTACGAGCAGTACTTC. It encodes CASSQEFVASYEQYF.

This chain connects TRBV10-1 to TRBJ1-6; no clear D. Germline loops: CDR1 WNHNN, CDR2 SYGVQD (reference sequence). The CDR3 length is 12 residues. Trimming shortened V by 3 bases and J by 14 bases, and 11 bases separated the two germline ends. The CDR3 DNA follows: TGCGCCAGCAGTGACGGCCCCGGGGCCCTCCACTTT. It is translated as CASSDGPGALHF.

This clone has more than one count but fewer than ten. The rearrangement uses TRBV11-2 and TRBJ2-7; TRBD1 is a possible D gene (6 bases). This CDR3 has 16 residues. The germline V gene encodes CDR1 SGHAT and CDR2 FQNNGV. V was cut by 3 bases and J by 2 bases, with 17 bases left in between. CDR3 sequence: CASSFSVFRGTYEQYF. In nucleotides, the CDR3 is TGTGCCAGCAGCTTCAGCGTCTTTAGGGGGACCTACGAGCAGTACTTC.

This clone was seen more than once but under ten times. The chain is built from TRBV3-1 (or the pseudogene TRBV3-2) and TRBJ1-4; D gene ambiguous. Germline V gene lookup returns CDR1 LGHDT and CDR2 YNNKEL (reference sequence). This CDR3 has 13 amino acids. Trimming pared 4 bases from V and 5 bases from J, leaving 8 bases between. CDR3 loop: CASSLVQNEKLFF. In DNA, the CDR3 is TGTGCCAGCAGCCTGGTGCAGAATGAAAAACTGTTTTTT.